These 29 T cell receptor beta chains originate from one sample sequenced in a study of blood T cell repertoires in COVID-19. Method: immunoSEQ multiplex PCR; TCRdb's copy keeps in-frame clones and lacks some. The sample consists of some 240,000 clones, roughly 90% of them appearing once. Sequencing was carried out using peripheral blood. The source is a woman aged 60-70 years with COVID-19, enrolled during active disease.

The rearrangement joins TRBV6-1 to TRBJ1-1; TRBD1 is a possible D gene (5 bases). The length of the CDR3 is 13 residues. Germline V gene lookup returns CDR1 MNHNS and CDR2 SASEGT. Trimming stripped 3 bases from V and 1 base from J, with 6 bases between. CDR3: CASSDTGNTEAFF. CDR3 nucleotides: TGTGCCAGCAGTGACACAGGGAACACTGAAGCTTTCTTT.

This clone was observed a handful of times. V and J are TRBV27 and TRBJ1-6, with 9 nucleotides matching TRBD1. The V gene's germline CDR1 is MNHEY and CDR2 SMNVEV (reference sequence). This CDR3 comprises 17 residues. Trimming removed 3 bases from V and 8 bases from J; junction bases left unmatched: 11. CDR3 sequence (DNA): TGTGCCAGCAGTTTCCTCTTACAGGGGGCTACGGATTCACCCCTCCACTTT. This codes for CASSFLLQGATDSPLHF.

This clone was counted once. V usage is TRBV7-9 and J usage is TRBJ1-3; TRBD1 might be the D (5 bases). This CDR3 has 15 residues. Germline-derived CDR1 and CDR2 are SEHNR and FQNEAQ (reference sequence). The V and J ends lost 3 bases and 0 bases respectively, with 9 bases between them. The CDR3 nucleotides are TGTGCCAGCAGCTTCCCGACAGTCTCTGGAAACACCATATATTTT. Translated: CASSFPTVSGNTIYF.

This clone was found once. The V call is TRBV18, the J call TRBJ2-7, with D tentatively TRBD1 (6 bases). The CDR3 totals 15 residues. V gave up 5 bases and J gave up 6 bases, with 20 bases separating them. Germline values: CDR1 KGHSH, CDR2 LQKENI. The CDR3 loop is CASSVKPGRGSEQYF. CDR3 DNA: TGTGCCAGCTCAGTTAAACCAGGCAGGGGCAGCGAGCAGTACTTC.

The J gene is TRBJ1-1, the V gene TRBV19; D gene uncertain. The CDR3 is 12 amino acids. Looked up from germline, CDR1 is LNHDA and CDR2 is SQIVND (reference sequence). Deletions cut 6 bases from V and 1 base from J, with 6 bases between. CDR3 sequence reads: CASRTENTEAFF. The CDR3 region has the DNA TGTGCCAGTAGAACTGAGAACACTGAAGCTTTCTTT.

The rearrangement uses TRBV4-1 and TRBJ1-2; tentative D call: TRBD1 (5 bases). This CDR3 comprises 13 residues. The V and J ends lost 3 bases and 12 bases respectively, with 17 bases between them. From germline, CDR1 is MGHRA and CDR2 YSYEKL. For the CDR3, the DNA is TGCGCCAGCAGCCATCCGGTCTCGGGGGAAAACACCTTC. This gives the protein CASSHPVSGENTF.

This clone has only one observation. The rearrangement links TRBV5-8 to TRBJ1-5; no clear D gene. This CDR3 comprises 17 residues. The V gene lost 0 bases and the J gene lost 5 bases, with 18 bases spanning the gap. CDR1 is SGHTS and CDR2 is YDEGEE in the germline V gene. CDR3: CASSLARITKPDQPQHF. CDR3 coding DNA: TGTGCCAGCAGCTTGGCTCGGATTACTAAACCCGATCAGCCCCAGCATTTT.

This clone was found once. The chain couples TRBV4-1 to TRBJ1-5, with a tentative D call TRBD1 (5 bases). CDR1 and CDR2 (germline): MGHRA, YSYEKL. With 0 bases removed from V and 5 bases from J, the gap between germline ends came to 14 bases. This CDR3 contains 16 residues. CDR3 bases: TGCGCCAGCAGCCAAGAAGTGGGGCAGGGCTATCAGCCCCAGCATTTT. It yields the protein CASSQEVGQGYQPQHF.

There are a few counts of this clone. The chain carries TRBV6-2 or TRBV6-3 and TRBJ2-7, with D possibly being TRBD1 (5 bases). The germline V gene encodes CDR1 MNHEY and CDR2 SVGEGT. The length of the CDR3 is 13 residues. V was shortened by 6 bases and J by 7 bases, with 16 bases between the two germline ends. The CDR3 here is CASSLTYKGEQYF. The CDR3 coding sequence is TGTGCCAGCAGCCTGACTTATAAGGGGGAGCAGTACTTC.

The gene calls are TRBV19 and TRBJ1-5; no clear D. Germline V gives CDR1 LNHDA, CDR2 SQIVND (reference sequence). V lost 3 bases to trimming and J lost 4 bases, with 13 bases between them. This CDR3 is 15 amino acids long. The CDR3 DNA follows: TGTGCCAGTAGTATCCCACAGAGGGATAATCAGCCCCAGCATTTT. Residues: CASSIPQRDNQPQHF. Using reference TRBV19 and TRBJ1-5 for the parts outside the CDR3, the full variable domain is DGGITQSPKYLFRKEGQNVTLSCEQNLNHDAMYWYRQDPGQGLRLIYYSQIVNDFQKGDIAEGYSVSREKKESFPLTVTSAQKNPTAFYLCASSIPQRDNQPQHFGDGTRLSIL.

The chain recombines TRBV7-9 with TRBJ2-1; D possibly corresponds to TRBD1 (6 bases). Germline V CDR1 and CDR2: SEHNR, FQNEAQ (reference sequence). V dropped 1 base and J dropped 4 bases, with 8 bases sitting between them. CDR3 length: 14 residues. The CDR3 is CASSLGTGYNEQFF. The CDR3 DNA sequence: TGTGCCAGCAGCTTAGGAACAGGGTACAATGAGCAGTTCTTC.

The chain couples TRBV27 to TRBJ1-1; D is ambiguous. The germline gives CDR1 MNHEY, CDR2 SMNVEV (reference sequence). V lost 1 base to trimming and J lost 1 base, with 10 bases between them. This CDR3 spans 15 amino acids. The CDR3 region has the DNA TGTGCCAGCAGTTTATACCCGAACGGGAACACTGAAGCTTTCTTT. Its translation: CASSLYPNGNTEAFF.

The chain recombines TRBV29-1 with TRBJ1-2; D is unresolved. The CDR3 has 13 residues. Looked up from germline, CDR1 is SQVTM and CDR2 is ANQGSEA. V lost 5 bases, J lost 0 bases, and 10 bases lay in between. The CDR3 DNA follows: TGCAGCGTTTGGACGGGAGCTAACTATGGCTACACCTTC. This translates into CSVWTGANYGYTF.

V gene TRBV5-4 combines with J gene TRBJ2-7, with D hard to call. Germline loops: CDR1 SGHNT, CDR2 YYREEE (reference sequence). CDR3 length: 14 amino acids. Trimming removed 1 base from V and 1 base from J, with 9 bases in between. CDR3 in DNA: TGTGCCAGCAGCTTGTCGCACGGTTCCTACGAGCAGTACTTC. It yields the protein CASSLSHGSYEQYF.

V and J are TRBV9 and TRBJ2-2, with D perhaps matching TRBD1 (6 bases). This CDR3 comprises 15 residues. CDR1 is SGDLS, CDR2 YYNGEE, per germline. V was shortened by 4 bases and J by 0 bases, with 10 bases between the two germline ends. The DNA for the CDR3 is TGTGCCAGCAGCCGGGACAAGGCGAACACCGGGGAGCTGTTTTTT. Its protein is CASSRDKANTGELFF.

The rearrangement joins TRBV7-9 to TRBJ1-1; D possibly corresponds to TRBD1 (5 bases). This CDR3 region has 14 residues. Germline V gene sequence: CDR1 SEHNR, CDR2 FQNEAQ (reference sequence). The V end lost 1 base, the J end lost 6 bases, and 12 bases lay between the germline ends. The DNA for the CDR3 is TGTGCCAGCAGCTTAGGTACGGGGGAGCCTGAAGCTTTCTTT. It yields the protein CASSLGTGEPEAFF.

The V and J genes are TRBV13 and TRBJ2-7; TRBD1 might be the D (6 bases). V was cut by 0 bases and J by 0 bases, with 12 bases left in between. This CDR3 has 16 residues. The V gene's germline CDR1 is PRHDT and CDR2 FYEKMQ (reference sequence). The CDR3: CASSLGRQDFSYEQYF. CDR3 sequence (DNA): TGTGCCAGCAGCTTAGGCCGACAGGACTTCTCCTACGAGCAGTACTTC.

This chain connects TRBV21-1 to TRBJ1-3; TRBD1 is the table's D call and was not checked against the DNA. TRBV21-1 is flagged as a pseudogene. The CDR3 length is 15 residues. The CDR3 nucleotides are TGTGCCAGCAGCAGACCCCAGGGGGCTGGAAACACCATATATTTT. Translation gives CASSRPQGAGNTIYF.

This chain joins TRBV3-1 (or the pseudogene TRBV3-2) and TRBJ2-1; 7 bases line up with TRBD1. Trimming took 4 bases from V and 9 from J; bases not matched to a gene: 12. Germline loops: CDR1 LGHDT, CDR2 YNNKEL (reference sequence). The CDR3 sequence is 15 residues long. The CDR3: CASSRDRVGFGEQFF. Here the CDR3 DNA reads TGTGCCAGCAGCCGAGACAGGGTTGGGTTCGGTGAGCAGTTCTTC.

CDR3 amino acids: CASSQDQGAREQYF. DNA for the CDR3: TGTGCCAGCAGCCAAGACCAGGGGGCGCGGGAGCAGTACTTC. The chain has TRBV3-1 (or the pseudogene TRBV3-2) and TRBJ2-7, with TRBD1 identical over 8 bases. J gave up 7 bases and V 0 bases, and 5 bases lay outside the gene matches. There are 14 residues in the CDR3. Germline V gene lookup returns CDR1 LGHDT and CDR2 YNNKEL (reference sequence).

This chain uses TRBV6-5 with TRBJ1-1; D gene unclear. This CDR3 region has 13 residues. Trimming removed 7 bases at V and 0 bases at J, with 9 bases between. The V gene's germline CDR1 is MNHEY and CDR2 SVGAGI. CDR3 DNA sequence: TGTGCCAGCACACGAGGATTGAACACTGAAGCTTTCTTT. This sequence encodes CASTRGLNTEAFF.

The chain links TRBV6-4 to TRBJ1-3; D uncertain. This CDR3 comprises 14 residues. V lost 11 bases, J lost 0 bases, and 14 bases lay in between. Germline lookup yields CDR1 MRHNA and CDR2 SNTAGT. The DNA for the CDR3 is TGTGCCGGTAACGAACAGAGCTCTGGAAACACCATATATTTT. This encodes CAGNEQSSGNTIYF.

The V gene is TRBV10-3, the J gene TRBJ2-3, with D uncertain. The CDR3 is 15 residues long. Per the germline V gene, CDR1 is ENHRY and CDR2 is SYGVKD. Trimming took 3 bases from V and 2 from J, leaving 12 bases between them. CDR3 coding DNA: TGTGCCATCAGTGAAGGAGCCCGACCCACAGATACGCAGTATTTT. Translating it yields CAISEGARPTDTQYF.

The chain recombines TRBV7-2 with TRBJ2-1; perhaps TRBD2 as D (6 bases). Germline-derived CDR1 and CDR2 are SGHTA and FQGNSA. The CDR3 length is 14 residues. The V end lost 2 bases, the J end lost 5 bases, and 10 bases lay between the germline ends. CDR3 residues: CASSLLSGDNEQFF. The CDR3 DNA reads as TGTGCCAGCAGCTTATTATCGGGAGACAATGAGCAGTTCTTC.

The rearrangement joins TRBV5-1 to TRBJ2-1, with 8 positions matching TRBD1. This CDR3 is built from 14 residues. Germline V gene lookup returns CDR1 SGHRS and CDR2 YFSETQ. V dropped 4 bases and J dropped 3; count of bases not matched to a gene: 3. CDR3 sequence: CASSLGQGYNEQFF. The CDR3, as DNA: TGCGCCAGCAGCCTAGGACAGGGCTACAATGAGCAGTTCTTC.

The genes are TRBV5-1 and TRBJ1-4, with D unclear. V lost 1 base to trimming and J lost 0 bases, with 7 bases between them. CDR3 length: 15 residues. Germline loops: CDR1 SGHRS, CDR2 YFSETQ. The CDR3 here is CASSLTAATNEKLFF. The CDR3 DNA is TGCGCCAGCAGCTTGACAGCCGCAACTAATGAAAAACTGTTTTTT.

The chain has TRBV7-2 and TRBJ2-6; D is uncertain. From germline, CDR1 is SGHTA and CDR2 FQGNSA. Trimming left V 6 bases short and J 0 bases short, with 18 bases between. This CDR3 spans 18 amino acids. CDR3 in DNA: TGTGCCAGCAGGGGTGGTAACAGTGGATACTCTGGGGCCAACGTCCTGACTTTC. This encodes CASRGGNSGYSGANVLTF.

This chain uses TRBV3-1 (or the pseudogene TRBV3-2) with TRBJ1-4; a possible D gene is TRBD1 (5 bases). V was trimmed by 0 bases and J by 8 bases, leaving 25 bases between them. The CDR3 loop spans 19 amino acids. The germline CDR1 and CDR2 sequences are LGHDT and YNNKEL (reference sequence). The CDR3 loop reads CASSQDFGVRAGEGEKLFF. For the CDR3, the DNA is TGTGCCAGCAGCCAAGATTTCGGGGTTCGGGCGGGGGAAGGAGAAAAACTGTTTTTT.

The rearrangement uses TRBV29-1 and TRBJ2-1, with D perhaps matching TRBD2 (7 bases). The CDR3 runs to 12 residues. The V gene's germline CDR1 is SQVTM and CDR2 ANQGSEA. Trimming took off 6 bases at V and 6 bases at J, with 12 bases between the two ends. The CDR3 DNA sequence: TGCAGCGTCCGGGGGGCCGGCAATGAGCAGTTCTTC. It is translated as CSVRGAGNEQFF.